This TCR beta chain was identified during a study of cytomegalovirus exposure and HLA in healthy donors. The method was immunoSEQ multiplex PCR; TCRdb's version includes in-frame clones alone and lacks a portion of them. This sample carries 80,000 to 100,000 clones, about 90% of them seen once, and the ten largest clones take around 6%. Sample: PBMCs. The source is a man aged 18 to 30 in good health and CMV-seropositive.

The CDR3 is CASSIVHRGTEAFF. The CDR3 nucleotides read TGTGCCAGTAGTATAGTTCATCGGGGCACTGAAGCTTTCTTT. This chain links TRBV19 with TRBJ1-1, with D unclear. The CDR3 totals 14 residues. The germline V gene encodes CDR1 LNHDA and CDR2 SQIVND (reference sequence). Trimming cost V 1 base and J 4 bases, with 10 bases left between them.